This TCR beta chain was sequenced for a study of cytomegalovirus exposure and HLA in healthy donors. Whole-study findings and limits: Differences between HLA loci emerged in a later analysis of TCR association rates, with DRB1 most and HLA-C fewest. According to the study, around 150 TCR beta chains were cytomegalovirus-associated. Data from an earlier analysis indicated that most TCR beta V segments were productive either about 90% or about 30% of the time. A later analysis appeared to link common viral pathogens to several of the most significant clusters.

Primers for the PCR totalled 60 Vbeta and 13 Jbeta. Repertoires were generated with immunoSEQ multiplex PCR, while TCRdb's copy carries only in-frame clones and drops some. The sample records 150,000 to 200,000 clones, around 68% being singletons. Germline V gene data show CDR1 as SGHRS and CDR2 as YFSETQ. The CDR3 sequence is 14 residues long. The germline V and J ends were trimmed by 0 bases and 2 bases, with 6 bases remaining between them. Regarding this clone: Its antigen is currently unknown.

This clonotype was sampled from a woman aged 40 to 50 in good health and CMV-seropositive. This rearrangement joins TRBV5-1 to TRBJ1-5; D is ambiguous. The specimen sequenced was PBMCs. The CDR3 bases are TGCGCCAGCAGCTTGGAGCAGGGCAATCAGCCCCAGCATTTT. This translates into CASSLEQGNQPQHF.